This is a list of T cell receptor beta chains from one sample in a study of OX40 agonist ivuxolimab in advanced cancers. Profiled with immunoSEQ multiplex PCR; TCRdb holds only in-frame clones, not every one. The table includes tens of thousands of clones, 70% to 90% detected once. Sequenced material: CD4+ or CD8+ T cells sorted from blood, taken in a trial of the OX40 agonist ivuxolimab. These receptor sequences come from an adult with an advanced solid tumor such as melanoma, head and neck, liver or kidney cancer. CDR3s leave out the opening cysteine and the closing phenylalanine or tryptophan. Not every row has a clone size; where given, it reads once, few, many or a size class.

NA TRBJ2-5 TRBV11-3 ASSPRRGETQY
NA TRBJ2-5 TRBV29-1 SGGGPPLQETQY
NA TRBJ2-6 TRBV5-1 ASSPTGTGIPTLGTGANVLT
NA TRBJ2-3 TRBV7-2 ASSLKSGRASSTDTQY
NA TRBJ2-1 TRBV5-1 ASSLGLATYNEQF
NA TRBJ1-1 TRBV18 ASSPSLGVSTEAF
NA TRBJ1-1 TRBV30 AWRDRGRNTEAF
NA TRBJ1-3 TRBV6-5 ASSQRNRNTIY
NA TRBJ1-3 TRBV11-3 ASSLEGGSGNTIY
NA TRBJ2-3 TRBV28 ASSLGGLEITQY
NA TRBJ1-5 TRBV6-5 ASSPRGVNQPQH
NA TRBJ2-7 TRBV6-5 ASTYNYEQY
NA TRBJ2-7 TRBV28 ASSVRQGGIEEQY
NA TRBJ2-5 TRBV11-2 ASSWAGGGETQY
once TRBJ2-7 TRBV9 ASSVALAGPYEQY
NA TRBJ1-2 TRBV18 ASSPRSTDFYGYT
NA TRBJ2-7 TRBV7-2 ASSFGLAGAYEQY
NA TRBJ1-1 TRBV7-3 ASSLTSDWGATEAF
NA TRBJ2-2 TRBV12-5 ASGLVYNDRGNTGELF